This T cell receptor (beta chain) was sequenced during a study of vaccination and CD4 T cells after COVID-19. The Oncomine TCR Beta short-read assay was applied to DNA of cultured CD4+ T cells. TCRdb redid the calling of the PCR reads with MiXCR, one entry per CDR3 protein. The sample yields some 9,900 distinct CDR3 sequences, over 30% seen once. About this clonotype: Antigen: not known.

The CDR3 length is 14 residues. Germline CDR1 reads DFQATT; CDR2 reads SNEGSKA (reference sequence). V was pared by 6 bases and J by 1 base, with 14 bases between. The treatment is: roughly ten-day PBMC culture with coronavirus spike peptide pools or control peptides (ViraFEST assay). Following expansion of antigen-specific T cells with peptide pools, ViraFEST then sequenced TCRs. This material consisted of CD4+ T cells from blood, cultured in vitro, taken after SARS-CoV-2 vaccination. The V gene is TRBV20-1, the J gene TRBJ2-3, with D perhaps TRBD2 (5 bases). The sequence derives from a human donor who had recovered from COVID-19. CDR3 in DNA: TGCAGTGCGACTCCGGGTAGCGGCACAGATACGCAGTATTTT. Its translation is CSATPGSGTDTQYF.